Sequencing of this TCR beta chain was carried out in a study of response to subunit inactivated influenza vaccine. As concerns this clonotype: Its antigen is currently unknown.

CDR3 length equals 20 residues. Trimming at V came to 1 base and at J to 0 bases, leaving 10 bases not matched to a gene. Germline assignment: CDR1 DFQATT and CDR2 SNEGSKA (reference sequence). Study observations and caveats: Few additional T cells are recruited per seasonal influenza vaccination, authors suggested.

TCRdb called the RT-PCR reads again in MiXCR, with one record for every CDR3 protein. The sample carries some 600,000 distinct CDR3 sequences, 11% to 15% recorded once. This chain links TRBV20-1 with TRBJ2-1; 15 bases are a match to TRBD2. The sequencing used PBMCs from blood, collected around 15 days before vaccination. This TCR was recovered from a man aged 45-65 years who received an inactivated influenza vaccine. The CDR3 sequence: CSARVLPGLAGGISYNEQFF. The CDR3 region has the DNA TGCAGTGCTAGAGTCCTGCCGGGACTAGCGGGAGGCATCTCCTACAATGAGCAGTTCTTC.